The 27 T cell receptor beta chains in this list originate from one sample, sequenced in a study of Graves' ophthalmopathy and Graves' hyperthyroidism. For repertoire sequencing, the TCR beta CDR3 regions were amplified from RNA transcripts. Following a first-round RT-PCR that used HTBI primers, a second-round multiplex PCR was carried out. MiXCR was run by TCRdb on the multiplex PCR reads, yielding one entry per CDR3 protein. Among about 340,000 distinct CDR3 sequences listed, 15% to 20% were seen once. The specimen sequenced was peripheral blood. Receptors originate from an adult man with Graves' ophthalmopathy.

The gene calls are TRBV18 and TRBJ2-2; 7 bases line up with TRBD1. The CDR3 spans 19 residues. CDR1 is KGHSH, CDR2 LQKENI, per germline. Trimming took 1 base from V and 8 from J; bases not matched to a gene: 19. CDR3 amino acids: CASSPLLATGTALGGELFF. In DNA, the CDR3 is TGTGCCAGCTCACCACTGCTTGCCACCGGGACAGCTCTGGGTGGGGAGCTGTTTTTT. Combining the CDR3 with reference TRBV18 and TRBJ2-2 gives the whole variable domain NAGVMQNPRHLVRRRGQEARLRCSPMKGHSHVYWYRQLPEEGLKFMVYLQKENIIDESGMPKERFSAEFPKEGPSILRIQQVVRGDSAAYFCASSPLLATGTALGGELFFGEGSRLTVL.

This clonotype has a count of ten or more. The chain has TRBV9 and TRBJ1-2, with 9 nucleotides matching TRBD1. V lost 5 bases, J lost 3 bases, and 5 bases stayed unmatched. Germline assignment: CDR1 SGDLS and CDR2 YYNGEE. The CDR3 length is 14 residues. The CDR3 loop is CASSGQGNDYGYTF. DNA for the CDR3: TGTGCCAGCAGTGGACAGGGGAACGACTATGGCTACACCTTC.

At least ten counts were recorded for this clonotype. The chain links TRBV20-1 to TRBJ2-7, with TRBD2 matching over 9 bases. The CDR3 runs to 16 residues. Per germline, CDR1 DFQATT and CDR2 SNEGSKA (reference sequence). V shed 5 bases, J shed 0 bases, and the junction held 11 bases outside the gene matches. The CDR3 nucleotides read TGCAGTGCTCCTTTAGCGGGAGTTAAATACTCCTACGAGCAGTACTTC. Translation gives CSAPLAGVKYSYEQYF.

The gene calls are TRBV18 and TRBJ2-2; possibly TRBD1 for D (5 bases). Germline CDR1 KGHSH, CDR2 LQKENI. V was clipped by 0 bases and J by 4 bases, with 9 bases between them. The CDR3 runs 15 residues. The CDR3: CASSPPFRGTGELFF. CDR3 coding DNA: TGTGCCAGCTCACCACCTTTTAGGGGCACCGGGGAGCTGTTTTTT.

In its sample, this clonotype was seen many times. The V and J genes are TRBV19 and TRBJ1-5; maybe TRBD1 (5 bases). CDR1 LNHDA and CDR2 SQIVND come from the germline V gene (reference sequence). The CDR3 length is 16 residues. V was clipped by 3 bases and J by 0 bases, with 12 bases between them. The CDR3 region has the DNA TGTGCCAGTAGTATTCGAGGGGTCCATAGCAATCAGCCCCAGCATTTT. It codes for CASSIRGVHSNQPQHF. The complete variable domain, with remaining parts taken from reference TRBV19 and TRBJ1-5, reads DGGITQSPKYLFRKEGQNVTLSCEQNLNHDAMYWYRQDPGQGLRLIYYSQIVNDFQKGDIAEGYSVSREKKESFPLTVTSAQKNPTAFYLCASSIRGVHSNQPQHFGDGTRLSIL.

In this sample, this clonotype turned up many times. The chain joins TRBV13 to TRBJ2-5, with a weak D call TRBD1 (5 bases). The CDR3 contains 14 residues. V was trimmed by 5 bases and J by 7 bases, leaving 17 bases between them. Germline CDR1 is PRHDT and CDR2 is FYEKMQ (reference sequence). The chain's CDR3 is CASSPGSPPGTQYF. CDR3 coding DNA: TGTGCCAGCAGCCCAGGGTCACCGCCCGGGACCCAGTACTTC.

In this sample, this clonotype turned up a few times. The rearrangement joins TRBV7-2 to TRBJ2-7; weak D call: TRBD1 (5 bases). The V and J ends lost 4 bases and 5 bases respectively, with 15 bases between them. The CDR3 length is 14 residues. In germline, CDR1 is SGHTA, CDR2 FQGNSA. CDR3 sequence: CASSSGRQFDEQYF. In DNA, the CDR3 is TGTGCCAGCAGCTCTGGGCGACAGTTCGACGAGCAGTACTTC.

This clonotype was seen ten or more times. This chain links TRBV12-5 with TRBJ2-5; 7 bases match TRBD1. The length of the CDR3 is 19 residues. V was pared by 4 bases and J by 1 base, with 18 bases of the junction left unmatched. Germline values: CDR1 LGHNT, CDR2 FRNRAP. This CDR3 reads CASGYPQLTGQLTQETQYF. CDR3 bases: TGTGCTAGTGGTTACCCACAACTGACAGGGCAGCTAACCCAAGAGACCCAGTACTTC.

Many counts were recorded for this clonotype. The chain uses TRBV27 and TRBJ2-7, with 8 bases identical to TRBD1. Germline V gene sequence: CDR1 MNHEY, CDR2 SMNVEV (reference sequence). V dropped 7 bases and J dropped 6; count of bases not matched to a gene: 11. CDR3 length equals 14 residues. CDR3 region: CASNSTQTGGEQYF. The CDR3 nucleotides are TGTGCCAGCAATTCCACCCAAACAGGGGGCGAGCAGTACTTC.

The chain is built from TRBV6-5 and TRBJ1-5, with TRBD1 as a possible D gene (6 bases). V lost 5 bases, J lost 7 bases, and 12 bases lay in between. The germline V gene encodes CDR1 MNHEY and CDR2 SVGAGI. This CDR3 has 13 residues. The CDR3 sequence: CASSLQGWQPQHF. Written as DNA, the CDR3 is TGTGCCAGCAGTCTACAGGGTTGGCAGCCCCAGCATTTT.

This clonotype was found many times. The rearrangement uses TRBV7-2 and TRBJ2-7; D is unclear. Germline assignment: CDR1 SGHTA and CDR2 FQGNSA. V was cut by 7 bases and J by 2 bases, with 21 bases left in between. The CDR3 covers 16 residues. The chain's CDR3 is CASTSGLTSPPYEQYF. In DNA, the CDR3 is TGTGCCAGCACCTCGGGTCTTACCTCCCCCCCCTACGAGCAGTACTTC.

This clonotype was observed a few times. A read error may explain this, as a much larger clone is one base away. The chain employs TRBV4-1 and TRBJ1-2; 7 positions match TRBD1. The CDR3 extends over 15 amino acids. Per germline, CDR1 MGHRA and CDR2 YSYEKL. The V gene end was trimmed by 1 base and the J gene end by 3 bases; junction bases not matched to a gene: 5. The CDR3 here is CASSQGTGGDYGYTF. In nucleotides, the CDR3 is TGCGCCAGCAGCCAAGGGACAGGAGGTGACTATGGCTACACCTTC.

This clonotype has only one observation. A read error may produce the germline difference seen at one junction end. The rearrangement joins TRBV27 to TRBJ1-5; the D gene is possibly TRBD1 (6 bases). Per the germline V gene, CDR1 is MNHEY and CDR2 is SMNVEV (reference sequence). This CDR3 region has 17 residues. CDR3 in amino acids: CTSSLLGGDPSNQPQHF. The CDR3 nucleotides read TGTACCAGCAGTCTCCTAGGGGGGGACCCTAGCAATCAGCCCCAGCATTTT.

For this clonotype: One end of the junction is discordant with germline, which a read error may explain. This chain joins TRBV4-2 and TRBJ2-5, with D perhaps matching TRBD2 (5 bases). The CDR3 consists of 15 residues. Germline CDR1 LGHNA, CDR2 YNFKEQ. The CDR3 DNA follows: TGTGCCAGCAGCCACGTACAAGGCGGTGGGGAGACTCAGTACTTC. It translates to CASSHVQGGGETQYF.

The rearrangement joins TRBV6-4 to TRBJ1-1; the D gene is possibly TRBD1 (5 bases). The length of the CDR3 is 15 residues. Trimming pared 4 bases from V and 2 bases from J, leaving 14 bases between. CDR1 is MRHNA and CDR2 is SNTAGT in the germline V gene. The CDR3 is CASSGGAGYNTEAFF. The CDR3 DNA reads TGTGCCAGCAGTGGTGGGGCGGGTTACAACACTGAAGCTTTCTTT.

In its sample, this clonotype was seen many times. The chain couples TRBV6-4 to TRBJ1-2, with D unclear. The CDR3 has 17 residues. Per germline, CDR1 MRHNA and CDR2 SNTAGT. V lost 6 bases and J 2 bases, leaving 22 bases between the germline ends. CDR3: CASRRNGRAGRNYGYTF. The CDR3 region has the DNA TGTGCCAGCAGGAGAAATGGGCGTGCGGGTAGGAACTATGGCTACACCTTC.

Many counts were recorded for this clonotype. The rearrangement joins TRBV27 to TRBJ2-7; 14 bases are shared with TRBD2. The CDR3 has 17 amino acids. CDR1 is MNHEY and CDR2 is SMNVEV in the germline V gene (reference sequence). The trim removed 6 bases at V and 2 bases at J, leaving 9 bases unmatched. CDR3 nucleotide sequence: TGTGCCAGCAGCCCCGGGACTAGCGGGAGATCCCCCTACGAGCAGTACTTC. This sequence encodes CASSPGTSGRSPYEQYF.

This clonotype was detected a few times. A single base separates this from a much larger clone, so it may be a read error. The chain carries TRBV28 and TRBJ1-1; no clear D gene. CDR3 size: 14 residues. Per the germline V gene, CDR1 is MDHEN and CDR2 is SYDVKM. As DNA, the CDR3 is TGTGCCAGCAGTTTGCTCGTCGCGAACACTCAAGCTTTCTTT. Amino acids: CASSLLVANTQAFF.

V usage is TRBV6-1 and J usage is TRBJ2-7, with D unclear. The CDR3 covers 13 residues. The germline V and J ends were trimmed by 7 bases and 3 bases, with 13 bases remaining between them. The V gene's germline CDR1 is MNHNS and CDR2 SASEGT. CDR3 residues: CASTADTFYEQYF. CDR3 DNA: TGTGCCAGCACCGCCGACACCTTCTACGAGCAGTACTTC.

The sample holds many counts of this clonotype. The CDR3: CASSIGVGTEAFF. CDR3 nucleotide sequence: TGTGCCAGTAGTATAGGAGTTGGGACTGAAGCTTTCTTT. The genes are TRBV19 and TRBJ1-1, with no clear D. V lost 1 base and J 5 bases, leaving 8 bases between the germline ends. This CDR3 has 13 amino acids. CDR1 is LNHDA and CDR2 is SQIVND in the germline V gene (reference sequence).

This clonotype was seen many times. This chain uses TRBV18 with TRBJ1-5; 8 positions agree with TRBD1. Germline V gene lookup returns CDR1 KGHSH and CDR2 LQKENI. Trimming at V came to 3 bases and at J to 9 bases, leaving 7 bases not matched to a gene. CDR3 size: 14 residues. CDR3 in DNA: TGTGCCAGCTCACCCGGACAGGGAGAAAGGCCCCAGCATTTT. Its translation is CASSPGQGERPQHF.

This clonotype showed up many times. The chain recombines TRBV20-1 with TRBJ2-4, with D unclear. This CDR3 spans 14 amino acids. V was cut by 2 bases and J by 0 bases, with 8 bases left in between. Germline V lookup: CDR1 DFQATT, CDR2 SNEGSKA (reference sequence). The CDR3 DNA reads TGCAGTGCTAGATCCAGTCTAGCCAAAAACATTCAGTACTTC. Its translation: CSARSSLAKNIQYF.

This clonotype was detected ten times or more. The chain is built from TRBV20-1 and TRBJ2-7; perhaps TRBD2 as D (5 bases). The CDR3 sequence is 12 residues long. Between the trimmed V and J ends, which lost 1 base and 9 bases, there was a span of 13 bases. CDR1 and CDR2 from the germline V gene are DFQATT and SNEGSKA (reference sequence). The CDR3 region is CSARVERRRQYF. Written as DNA, the CDR3 is TGCAGTGCTAGAGTCGAGCGGAGGAGGCAGTACTTC.

This clonotype was recorded at least ten times. The chain links TRBV29-1 to TRBJ2-2; 8 positions agree with TRBD1. Per germline, CDR1 SQVTM and CDR2 ANQGSEA. Trimming at V came to 6 bases and at J to 2 bases, leaving 8 bases not matched to a gene. CDR3 length: 15 residues. As DNA, the CDR3 is TGCAGCGTGGCCAGGGGGCAGGTTAACACCGGGGAGCTGTTTTTT. This encodes CSVARGQVNTGELFF.

The table lists this clonotype with many counts. This chain uses TRBV6-2 or TRBV6-3 with TRBJ1-2; D not certain. Germline CDR1 reads MNHEY; CDR2 reads SVGEGT. V was cut by 5 bases and J by 3 bases, with 10 bases left in between. The CDR3 contains 13 residues. In DNA, the CDR3 is TGTGCCAGCAGTGAACTAGCGGACTATGGCTACACCTTC. This codes for CASSELADYGYTF.

At least ten counts were recorded for this clonotype. The J gene is TRBJ1-1, the V gene TRBV6-2 or TRBV6-3; 11 bases are a match to TRBD1. V lost 4 bases, J lost 4 bases, and 5 bases stayed unmatched. There are 15 residues in the CDR3. Germline loops: CDR1 MNHEY, CDR2 SVGEGT. The CDR3, as DNA: TGTGCCAGCAGTTCCCGGGACAGGGGGTTCACTGAAGCTTTCTTT. Protein sequence: CASSSRDRGFTEAFF.

Ten or more counts support this clonotype. The V and J genes are TRBV7-9 and TRBJ2-7, with D possibly matching TRBD2 (5 bases). The V gene's germline CDR1 is SEHNR and CDR2 FQNEAQ (reference sequence). Trimming stripped 3 bases from V and 3 bases from J, with 12 bases between. The CDR3 loop spans 14 amino acids. This chain's CDR3 is CASSFEGFVYEQYF. In DNA, the CDR3 is TGTGCCAGCAGCTTCGAGGGTTTTGTCTACGAGCAGTACTTC.